These 18 T cell receptor beta chains share one sample of origin, sequenced in a study of blood T cell repertoires in COVID-19. The method was immunoSEQ multiplex PCR; TCRdb's version includes in-frame clones alone and lacks a portion of them. Of fewer than 250,000 clones detected, roughly 84% appear once; the ten largest clones hold 6.8%. Sequenced: PBMCs or T cells enriched from blood (not recorded which). Receptor source: a woman in her thirties or forties who had recovered from COVID-19.

The chain uses TRBV7-3 and TRBJ2-3, with D possibly being TRBD1 (6 bases). V lost 5 bases and J lost 0, with 15 bases in between. CDR3 size: 16 residues. Germline V gene sequence: CDR1 SGHTA, CDR2 FQGTGA. In nucleotides, the CDR3 is TGTGCCAGCAGCCCGAGACAGGCGACTAGCACAGATACGCAGTATTTT. This encodes CASSPRQATSTDTQYF.

The CDR3 DNA follows: TGTGCCAGCAGCTTGGATCCCTTTTCCGGGGAGCTGTTTTTT. It specifies CASSLDPFSGELFF. V gene TRBV5-4 combines with J gene TRBJ2-2, with D unclear. Germline assignment: CDR1 SGHNT and CDR2 YYREEE (reference sequence). V shed 0 bases and J shed 6 bases, with 9 bases lying between them. The CDR3 length is 14 residues. The entire variable domain, with the rest obtained from reference TRBV5-4 and TRBJ2-2, is as follows: ETGVTQSPTHLIKTRGQQVTLRCSSQSGHNTVSWYQQALGQGPQFIFQYYREEENGRGNFPPRFSGLQFPNYSSELNVNALELDDSALYLCASSLDPFSGELFFGEGSRLTVL.

This clone was counted once. The chain uses TRBV19 and TRBJ1-5; 9 bases match TRBD1. Germline V gives CDR1 LNHDA, CDR2 SQIVND (reference sequence). Losses at the gene ends were 7 bases for V and 6 bases for J; bases not matched to a gene: 19. The CDR3 has 18 residues. The CDR3 region has the DNA TGTGCCAGTACCACAAAACAAAGGGGGGACAGGGTGGGTCAGCCCCAGCATTTT. This encodes CASTTKQRGDRVGQPQHF.

The rearrangement links TRBV5-1 to TRBJ2-3; 12 nucleotides align to TRBD2. The V gene's germline CDR1 is SGHRS and CDR2 YFSETQ. Trimming cost V 1 base and J 6 bases; bases outside gene matches: 12. This CDR3 comprises 18 residues. Here the CDR3 reads CASSLPLTSGSISDTQYF. The CDR3 DNA follows: TGCGCCAGCAGCTTGCCATTGACTAGCGGGAGTATCTCTGATACGCAGTATTTT.

The rearrangement links TRBV12-3 or TRBV12-4 to TRBJ2-7, with 10 bases identical to TRBD1. The ends lost 7 bases at V and 5 bases at J; junction bases unmatched: 5. The CDR3 contains 13 residues. CDR3 protein: CASTATGGNEQYF. CDR3 nucleotides: TGTGCCAGCACAGCGACAGGGGGCAACGAGCAGTACTTC.

Only one count was recorded for this clone. The chain combines TRBV6-6 with TRBJ2-4, with TRBD1 identical over 8 bases. Germline V lookup: CDR1 MNHNY, CDR2 SVGAGI (reference sequence). This CDR3 contains 14 residues. J gave up 6 bases and V 3 bases, and 4 bases lay outside the gene matches. The CDR3 protein is CASSYGQGANIQYF. As DNA, the CDR3 is TGTGCCAGCAGTTATGGGCAGGGGGCAAACATTCAGTACTTC.

The chain recombines TRBV30 with TRBJ1-3; D gene ambiguous. The V gene's germline CDR1 is GTSNPN and CDR2 SVGIG (reference sequence). The length of the CDR3 is 11 residues. Trimming took off 4 bases at V and 8 bases at J, with 9 bases between the two ends. The CDR3 sequence is CAWKQKDTIYF. The CDR3 DNA follows: TGTGCCTGGAAACAGAAGGACACCATATATTTT. Filled out from reference TRBV30 and TRBJ1-3, the complete variable domain reads SQTIHQWPATLVQPVGSPLSLECTVEGTSNPNLYWYRQAAGRGLQLLFYSVGIGQISSEVPQNLSASRPQDRQFILSSKKLLLSDSGFYLCAWKQKDTIYFGEGSWLTVV.

The rearrangement uses TRBV27 and TRBJ1-5, with a weak D call TRBD1 (5 bases). The germline V gene has CDR1 MNHEY and CDR2 SMNVEV (reference sequence). Trimming stripped 1 base from V and 0 bases from J, with 7 bases between. The CDR3 runs to 15 residues. The CDR3 here is CASSLWGDSNQPQHF. The DNA for the CDR3 is TGTGCCAGCAGTTTATGGGGGGATAGCAATCAGCCCCAGCATTTT.

This chain joins TRBV2 and TRBJ2-2, with TRBD2 matching over 14 bases. The CDR3 contains 17 residues. CDR1 SNHLY and CDR2 FYNNEI come from the germline V gene. The junction had 6 bases not matched to a gene; V was cut back by 3 bases and J by 6 bases. DNA of the CDR3: TGTGCCAGCAGTGAGGGACTAGCGGGAGCTGCGGCCGGGGAGCTGTTTTTT. It specifies CASSEGLAGAAAGELFF.

This chain links TRBV28 with TRBJ2-3; 13 bases map to TRBD2. Germline V CDR1 and CDR2: MDHEN, SYDVKM. With 6 bases clipped from V and 0 bases from J, the junction kept 3 bases outside the gene matches. This CDR3 comprises 16 residues. This CDR3 reads CASRGTSGVSTDTQYF. In DNA form, the CDR3 reads TGTGCCAGCAGAGGGACTAGCGGGGTTAGCACAGATACGCAGTATTTT.

The CDR3 sequence: CASSQSRDFHF. The CDR3 DNA follows: TGTGCCAGCAGCCAATCTCGGGACTTCCACTTT. V gene TRBV3-1 (or the pseudogene TRBV3-2) combines with J gene TRBJ1-6; possibly TRBD1 for D (5 bases). V dropped 2 bases and J dropped 17 bases, with 10 bases sitting between them. The CDR3 loop spans 11 amino acids. Germline assignment: CDR1 LGHDT and CDR2 YNNKEL (reference sequence).

This chain links TRBV15 with TRBJ2-3; D call uncertain. Germline-derived CDR1 and CDR2 are LNHNV and YYDKDF (reference sequence). V lost 2 bases, J lost 8 bases, and 8 bases lay in between. The CDR3 has 12 residues. CDR3 DNA: TGTGCCACCAGCAGATTACTTTCTACGCAGTATTTT. Its translation: CATSRLLSTQYF.

The chain employs TRBV3-1 (or the pseudogene TRBV3-2) and TRBJ1-2; the D gene is possibly TRBD1 (5 bases). CDR3 size: 14 residues. Germline CDR1 is LGHDT and CDR2 is YNNKEL (reference sequence). V lost 6 bases to trimming and J lost 0 bases, with 11 bases between them. The DNA of the CDR3 is TGTGCCAGCAGGGCCGACAGTGCTAACTATGGCTACACCTTC. It translates to CASRADSANYGYTF.

This rearrangement joins TRBV6-1 to TRBJ2-1; D may be TRBD2 (6 bases). CDR3 length: 16 amino acids. Trimming left V 4 bases short and J 3 bases short, with 16 bases between. Germline CDR1 and CDR2: MNHNS and SASEGT. The CDR3 DNA follows: TGTGCCAGCAGTGTAAATAGCGCGGGGCTCTACAATGAGCAGTTCTTC. Encoded protein: CASSVNSAGLYNEQFF.

This chain joins TRBV10-1 and TRBJ2-5; the D gene is possibly TRBD1 (6 bases). The V gene lost 10 bases and the J gene lost 1 base, with 16 bases spanning the gap. The CDR3 is 14 amino acids. From germline, CDR1 is WNHNN and CDR2 SYGVQD (reference sequence). The CDR3 is CANRTEKSQETQYF. CDR3 sequence (DNA): TGCGCCAATCGGACAGAAAAATCCCAAGAGACCCAGTACTTC.

In this sample, this clone turned up once. The V gene is TRBV7-9, the J gene TRBJ2-1, with D uncertain. Trimming pared 3 bases from V and 12 bases from J, leaving 9 bases between. CDR1 is SEHNR and CDR2 is FQNEAQ in the germline V gene (reference sequence). This CDR3 is built from 11 residues. The CDR3 DNA follows: TGTGCCAGCAGCTTTCTCCTACGGCAGTTCTTC. Protein sequence: CASSFLLRQFF.

The genes are TRBV9 and TRBJ2-5, with D perhaps matching TRBD1 (5 bases). V was cut by 3 bases and J by 2 bases, with 11 bases left in between. Germline CDR1 and CDR2: SGDLS and YYNGEE. This CDR3 is built from 14 residues. The CDR3 protein is CASSGKTEQETQYF. The CDR3 DNA reads as TGTGCCAGCAGCGGTAAGACAGAGCAAGAGACCCAGTACTTC.

V is TRBV24-1 and J is TRBJ2-2; 8 bases agree with TRBD1. The CDR3 is made up of 17 amino acids. CDR1 KGHDR and CDR2 SFDVKD come from the germline V gene. V was pared by 5 bases and J by 9 bases, with 16 bases of the junction left unmatched. CDR3 coding DNA: TGTGCCACCAGTGGATCCGGGACAGGTCGCCCAGAGTGGGAGCTGTTTTTT. Protein: CATSGSGTGRPEWELFF.